This paragraph covers one T cell receptor (beta chain) sequence. The PCR used 60 Vbeta and 13 Jbeta primers. Profiling relied on immunoSEQ multiplex PCR, and the TCRdb table lists in-frame clones only, not all of them. Altogether nearly 110,000 clones are present, approximately 80% being singletons, with the ten largest covering more than 4%. This CDR3 region has 16 residues. Trimming removed 0 bases from V and 0 bases from J, with 12 bases in between. Germline V lookup: CDR1 MNHEY, CDR2 SMNVEV (reference sequence). The sample comes from a study of cytomegalovirus exposure and HLA in healthy donors. The receptor was derived from a male donor in good health and CMV-seronegative. Sequencing input: PBMCs. The chain couples TRBV27 to TRBJ2-7; no reliable D call. CDR3 nucleotide sequence: TGTGCCAGCAGTTTATCGATACAATGGAGCTCCTACGAGCAGTACTTC. Amino acid sequence: CASSLSIQWSSYEQYF.